This TCR beta chain was captured in a study of radiotherapy plus CTLA-4 blockade in lung cancer (dated by TCRdb to 2016 to 2019). Regarding the complete study: Objective responses were observed in about a sixth of enrolled patients, and disease control was achieved in less than 35%.

To prepare the library, the immunoSEQ multiplex PCR assay was applied. TCRdb carries this immuneACCESS record with in-frame sequences only. Its versions omit some clonotypes, under half of them owing to an unresolved V gene in the studies checked, with the rest unexplained. This sample lists 70,000 to 90,000 clones; under 85% were detected once. The leading ten clones occupy approximately 0.8% of the sample. As regards this clone: This clone's antigen is unknown. No base quality information exists; no much larger clone differs at one position.

The junction shows trimming of 5 bases on V and 3 bases on J, and the gene matches do not reach 8 bases of it. The CDR3 numbers 15 residues from cysteine through phenylalanine. Only the CDR3 DNA stays, 45 bases, in frame from base 1. The germline V gene specifies SGHVS as CDR1 and FNYEAQ as CDR2. Broad study findings and their caveats: Increased serum interferon-beta after radiation, together with early dynamic changes in blood T cell clones, were reported to be the strongest predictors of response. After treatment with radiotherapy and ipilimumab, TCR clones that originated in tumors expanded in peripheral blood.

In this study, focal radiation therapy paired with CTLA-4 blockade (ipilimumab) was tested in patients who had chemo-refractory metastatic non-small-cell lung cancer. The TCR sequence derives from a human donor with non-small cell lung cancer who had stable disease on radiotherapy plus ipilimumab. Sequences were derived from peripheral blood, sampled from a patient treated with radiotherapy plus ipilimumab. This receptor chain uses TRBV7-6 and TRBJ2-3, and 7 bases in between align with TRBD1. The CDR3 reads CASSQGGEGTDTQYF. The nucleotides are TGTGCCAGCAGCCAAGGGGGCGAAGGGACAGATACGCAGTATTTT.